The 24 T cell receptor beta chains in this list originate from one sample, sequenced in a study of identical twins. Using its own MiXCR run on the 5' RACE reads, TCRdb lists one record per CDR3 protein. The data hold fewer than 350,000 distinct CDR3 sequences, with around 8.8% observed a single time. The same sample was also studied in work on yellow fever vaccine responses in identical twins.

The sequenced sample consisted of memory (CD45RO+) T cells sorted from blood. All receptors derive from a woman younger than 35 in good health.

This clonotype showed up many times. The V call is TRBV5-1, the J call TRBJ2-1; weak D call: TRBD2 (6 bases). This CDR3 contains 17 residues. Trimming cost V 0 bases and J 1 base, with 14 bases left between them. Germline V gene data show CDR1 as SGHRS and CDR2 as YFSETQ. CDR3 DNA: TGCGCCAGCAGCTTGGAAGGCCAACGGGGGTCCTACAATGAGCAGTTCTTC. This gives the protein CASSLEGQRGSYNEQFF.

This clonotype occurred many times. The rearrangement uses TRBV10-3 and TRBJ1-1; TRBD1 might be the D (6 bases). CDR3 length equals 16 residues. Trimming removed 5 bases from V and 0 bases from J, with 16 bases in between. Germline V gene lookup returns CDR1 ENHRY and CDR2 SYGVKD. The CDR3 reads CAISRVQGALNTEAFF. The CDR3 nucleotides are TGTGCCATCAGTCGAGTACAGGGAGCCTTGAACACTGAAGCTTTCTTT.

This clonotype came up many times. The chain is built from TRBV12-3 or TRBV12-4 and TRBJ1-3; TRBD1 might be the D (5 bases). V was pared by 3 bases and J by 2 bases, with 8 bases between. The CDR3 is made up of 14 amino acids. DNA of the CDR3: TGTGCCAGCAGTTTTGGCAGGGCTGGAAACACCATATATTTT. It codes for CASSFGRAGNTIYF.

This clonotype was seen ten or more times. The V and J genes are TRBV12-3 or TRBV12-4 and TRBJ2-3; D remains unclear. With 3 bases removed from V and 4 bases from J, the gap between germline ends came to 8 bases. This CDR3 is built from 13 residues. The chain's CDR3 is CASSFDSPDTQYF. The CDR3 DNA reads as TGTGCCAGCAGTTTCGACTCACCAGATACGCAGTATTTT.

This clonotype was observed a handful of times. V is TRBV2 and J is TRBJ1-6, with unresolved D. Germline CDR1 is SNHLY and CDR2 is FYNNEI. The CDR3 runs to 16 residues. Between the trimmed V and J ends, which lost 3 bases and 0 bases, there was a span of 9 bases. CDR3 amino acids: CASSDEVASYNSPLHF. DNA for the CDR3: TGTGCCAGCAGTGATGAGGTAGCCTCCTATAATTCACCCCTCCACTTT.

The chain joins TRBV3-1 to TRBJ2-5, with TRBD2 identical over 7 bases. J was trimmed by 0 bases and V by 0 bases; bases with no gene match: 13. CDR3 size: 19 residues. From germline, CDR1 is LGHDT and CDR2 YNNKEL (reference sequence). CDR3 sequence reads: CASSQDHTSELGYQETQYF. The CDR3 coding sequence is TGTGCCAGCAGCCAAGATCATACTAGCGAGCTAGGGTACCAAGAGACCCAGTACTTC.

This clonotype was seen at least ten times. The chain has TRBV5-1 and TRBJ1-6; D ambiguous. The germline V gene has CDR1 SGHRS and CDR2 YFSETQ. The CDR3 is 13 residues long. Trimming removed 2 bases from V and 7 bases from J, with 7 bases in between. The CDR3 DNA is TGCGCCAGCAGCTTAGCCATGAATTCACCCCTCCACTTT. It is translated as CASSLAMNSPLHF. Together with reference TRBV5-1 and TRBJ1-6, the CDR3 gives the full variable domain: KAGVTQTPRYLIKTRGQQVTLSCSPISGHRSVSWYQQTPGQGLQFLFEYFSETQRNKGNFPGRFSGRQFSNSRSEMNVSTLELGDSALYLCASSLAMNSPLHFGNGTRLTVT.

This clonotype occurred many times. CDR3 loop: CASSMNTEAFF. The CDR3 coding sequence is TGTGCCAGCAGCATGAACACTGAAGCTTTCTTT. This chain links TRBV7-8 with TRBJ1-1; D gene uncertain. The CDR3 sequence is 11 residues long. V dropped 5 bases and J dropped 0 bases, with 1 base sitting between them. Germline V gives CDR1 SGHVS, CDR2 FQNEAQ.

The chain uses TRBV24-1 and TRBJ2-3; tentatively, D is TRBD2 (5 bases). V shed 12 bases and J shed 12 bases, with 18 bases lying between them. CDR3 size: 11 residues. Per the germline V gene, CDR1 is KGHDR and CDR2 is SFDVKD. DNA of the CDR3: TGTGCCTCAAGCGGCGGCCTGTATCAGTATTTT. The encoded protein is CASSGGLYQYF.

J is TRBJ2-3 and V is TRBV24-1, with D tentatively TRBD1 or TRBD2 (5 bases each). Germline V gene lookup returns CDR1 KGHDR and CDR2 SFDVKD. CDR3 length: 16 residues. V was trimmed by 3 bases and J by 2 bases, leaving 14 bases between them. Here the CDR3 DNA reads TGTGCCACCAGTGATGGGACCACCACAATCACAGATACGCAGTATTTT. As protein: CATSDGTTTITDTQYF.

This clonotype was recorded a few times. V is TRBV9 and J is TRBJ1-6, with D maybe TRBD1 (5 bases). V lost 3 bases and J 9 bases, leaving 16 bases between the germline ends. CDR3 size: 15 residues. Germline V gene sequence: CDR1 SGDLS, CDR2 YYNGEE. In DNA, the CDR3 is TGTGCCAGCAGCGAGGGGATAGGGGAGGGTTCACCCCTCCACTTT. It codes for CASSEGIGEGSPLHF. Using reference TRBV9 and TRBJ1-6 for the parts outside the CDR3, the full variable domain is DSGVTQTPKHLITATGQRVTLRCSPRSGDLSVYWYQQSLDQGLQFLIQYYNGEERAKGNILERFSAQQFPDLHSELNLSSLELGDSALYFCASSEGIGEGSPLHFGNGTRLTVT.

This chain connects TRBV7-2 to TRBJ1-1, with D tentatively TRBD1 (6 bases). V was pared by 1 base and J by 5 bases, with 11 bases between. The CDR3 runs to 14 residues. Germline-derived CDR1 and CDR2 are SGHTA and FQGNSA. Here the CDR3 DNA reads TGTGCCAGCAGCTTAGTCCGGGACACTACTGAAGCTTTCTTT. Translated, it gives CASSLVRDTTEAFF.

The table lists this clonotype with a few counts. This chain connects TRBV6-1 to TRBJ2-1; possibly TRBD2 for D (6 bases). The V end was cut by 1 base, the J end by 2 bases, with 9 bases between. The CDR3 has 15 amino acids. Looked up from germline, CDR1 is MNHNS and CDR2 is SASEGT. The CDR3 nucleotides are TGTGCCAGCAGTGAAGAGGCGGGAACCTACAATGAGCAGTTCTTC. It is translated as CASSEEAGTYNEQFF.

This clonotype has only a few counts. V usage is TRBV20-1 and J usage is TRBJ2-3, with TRBD2 matching over 8 bases. The V gene's germline CDR1 is DFQATT and CDR2 SNEGSKA (reference sequence). J was trimmed by 4 bases and V by 1 base; bases with no gene match: 7. The CDR3 contains 15 residues. The CDR3 DNA reads TGCAGTGCTAGAGTCGGGGGGGCCGGGGCAGATACGCAGTATTTT. Translating gives CSARVGGAGADTQYF.

This clonotype showed up just a few times. The V gene is TRBV27, the J gene TRBJ2-7; D possibly corresponds to TRBD2 (7 bases). Germline V gene sequence: CDR1 MNHEY, CDR2 SMNVEV (reference sequence). The V gene lost 8 bases and the J gene lost 7 bases, with 12 bases spanning the gap. The CDR3 is made up of 11 amino acids. CDR3 nucleotide sequence: TGTGCCAGCCCAAGGGGGGGAGAGCAGTACGTC. It encodes CASPRGGEQYV.

This clonotype was seen a handful of times. The chain combines TRBV10-2 with TRBJ2-3, with 14 nucleotides matching TRBD2. With V trimmed by 3 bases and J by 2 bases, 4 bases remained unmatched. The germline gives CDR1 WSHSY, CDR2 SAAADI. This CDR3 region has 17 residues. The CDR3 here is CASSDMTSGGDTDTQYF. Here the CDR3 DNA reads TGCGCCAGCAGTGATATGACTAGCGGGGGGGACACAGATACGCAGTATTTT.

The chain links TRBV5-1 to TRBJ2-3, with D perhaps TRBD1 (6 bases). CDR1 is SGHRS and CDR2 is YFSETQ in the germline V gene. The germline V and J ends were trimmed by 5 bases and 6 bases, with 19 bases remaining between them. CDR3 length: 15 residues. CDR3: CASRFTRQERDTQYF. CDR3 nucleotides: TGCGCCAGCAGATTCACAAGACAGGAAAGGGATACGCAGTATTTT.

The sample holds many counts of this clonotype. The chain is built from TRBV29-1 and TRBJ2-2; 10 bases map to TRBD2. This CDR3 is built from 15 residues. CDR1 and CDR2 from the germline V gene are SQVTM and ANQGSEA. J lost 0 bases, V lost 6 bases, and 4 bases had no gene match. The CDR3, as DNA: TGCAGCGTGAGGACTAGCGGAACGAACACCGGGGAGCTGTTTTTT. It translates to CSVRTSGTNTGELFF.

The chain joins TRBV2 to TRBJ2-2; perhaps TRBD1 as D (6 bases). The CDR3 runs 14 residues. The V end was cut by 6 bases, the J end by 0 bases, with 8 bases between. Germline CDR1 is SNHLY and CDR2 is FYNNEI. The CDR3 DNA reads as TGTGCCAGCAGGGGACATCCGAACACCGGGGAGCTGTTTTTT. Its translation is CASRGHPNTGELFF.

This clonotype was seen a few times. The chain has TRBV3-1 and TRBJ2-3; 7 bases agree with TRBD1. The germline V gene encodes CDR1 LGHDT and CDR2 YNNKEL (reference sequence). This CDR3 region has 16 residues. With 4 bases clipped from V and 1 base from J, the junction kept 8 bases outside the gene matches. This CDR3 reads CASSPPRDSRTDTQYF. DNA for the CDR3: TGTGCCAGCAGCCCCCCCCGGGACAGCCGCACAGATACGCAGTATTTT.

CDR3 DNA: TGTGCCAGCACCCCAGAGGGGGTCGAGCAGTACTTC. Translating gives CASTPEGVEQYF. V gene TRBV7-9 combines with J gene TRBJ2-7, with TRBD1 as a possible D gene (6 bases). Deletions cut 7 bases from V and 6 bases from J, with 13 bases between. Germline lookup yields CDR1 SEHNR and CDR2 FQNEAQ (reference sequence). The CDR3 is made up of 12 amino acids.

This CDR3 reads CSALPGGRDNQPQHF. CDR3 nucleotide sequence: TGCAGTGCCCTGCCAGGGGGGCGCGACAATCAGCCCCAGCATTTT. V usage is TRBV20-1 and J usage is TRBJ1-5; 7 bases are a match to TRBD1. Germline CDR1 and CDR2: DFQATT and SNEGSKA (reference sequence). CDR3 length: 15 amino acids. J was trimmed by 3 bases and V by 6 bases; bases with no gene match: 11.

V gene TRBV2 combines with J gene TRBJ2-1; 8 bases match TRBD2. The CDR3 has 13 amino acids. CDR1 and CDR2 (germline): SNHLY, FYNNEI. V was clipped by 3 bases and J by 7 bases; unmatched bases: 2. The CDR3 loop reads CASSEERENEQFF. The CDR3 nucleotides read TGTGCCAGCAGTGAGGAGCGGGAGAATGAGCAGTTCTTC.

This rearrangement joins TRBV6-1 to TRBJ2-2; the match to TRBD2 covers 8 bases. Germline trimming cut 5 bases from V and 1 base from J; bases unmatched to any gene: 0. CDR3 size: 14 residues. CDR1 is MNHNS and CDR2 is SASEGT in the germline V gene. CDR3 amino acids: CASSSGRNTGELFF. The CDR3 coding sequence is TGTGCCAGCAGTAGCGGGAGGAACACCGGGGAGCTGTTTTTT.